This T cell receptor beta chain appears in the sequencing data of a study of blood T cells in healthy people across ages. A sample-barcoded 5' primer and a J-beta primer mix were used in a second PCR of roughly 7 to 12 cycles. One entry per CDR3 protein, called by TCRdb with MiXCR from the 5' RACE reads. This sample carries about 930,000 distinct CDR3 sequences, roughly 29% of them seen once, and the ten largest clones take roughly 10%. General study results and limits: Higher naive T cell percentage went strongly together with higher TCR beta diversity. Researchers said unsorted PBMCs prevented a conclusive naive versus antigen-experienced comparison. Diversity of TCR beta per million T cells declined in a roughly linear way with age.

This clonotype was observed once. Its antigen remains unknown. This CDR3 comprises 14 residues. Trimming removed 5 bases from V and 1 base from J; junction bases left unmatched: 4. The germline CDR1 and CDR2 sequences are SGHRS and YFSETQ. This sample was shared with a second study, whose subject was T cells of mothers and their children. This second report adds: Overlap measured in related mother-child pairs was slightly, non-significantly higher than in unrelated pairs.

The chain links TRBV5-1 to TRBJ1-1, with 8 positions matching TRBD1. The specimen was blood. The TCR was taken from a woman between 35 and 50 years old in good health. CDR3 sequence reads: CASRGGTGNTEAFF. The CDR3, as DNA: TGCGCCAGCAGGGGGGGGACAGGGAACACTGAAGCTTTCTTT. The entire variable domain, with the rest obtained from reference TRBV5-1 and TRBJ1-1, is as follows: KAGVTQTPRYLIKTRGQQVTLSCSPISGHRSVSWYQQTPGQGLQFLFEYFSETQRNKGNFPGRFSGRQFSNSRSEMNVSTLELGDSALYLCASRGGTGNTEAFFGQGTRLTVV.